These T cell receptor beta chains were read from a single sample in a study of Ad26.COV2.S vaccination and SARS-CoV-2 variants. Using immunoSEQ multiplex PCR, the repertoire was profiled, and TCRdb retains in-frame clones only, with some absent. The table lists about 390,000 clones, around 92% of them singletons. This sample comprised peripheral blood, obtained in a trial of Ad26.COV2.S vaccine versus placebo. These receptors were obtained from a person between 18 and 60 years old who received the Ad26.COV2.S COVID-19 vaccine or a placebo. CDR3s include the opening cysteine and the closing phenylalanine or tryptophan. The D gene is left open where the match is weak. The size of a clone is reported for some rows only, either as once, few or many, or as a class for expanded clones.

size: .
D: TRBD1
V: TRBV2
J: TRBJ2-5
CDR3: CATQGPQGAQYF
DNA: TGTGCCACACAGGGGCCGCAGGGGGCCCAGTACTTC

size: .
D: .
V: TRBV4-3
J: TRBJ2-3
CDR3: CASSQVLAWGTDTQYF
DNA: TGCGCCAGCAGCCAAGTGCTTGCCTGGGGCACAGATACGCAGTATTTT

size: .
D: .
V: TRBV7-9
J: TRBJ2-7
CDR3: CASSLETDSSYEQYF
DNA: TGTGCCAGCAGCTTAGAAACAGACAGCTCCTACGAGCAGTACTTC

size: .
D: .
V: TRBV7-8
J: TRBJ1-1
CDR3: CASSLRGDTEAFF
DNA: TGTGCCAGCAGCCTCCGTGGGGACACTGAAGCTTTCTTT

size: once
D: .
V: TRBV3-1/TRBV3-2
J: TRBJ1-5
CDR3: CASSPDLGEQPQHF
DNA: TGTGCCAGCAGCCCCGATTTAGGAGAACAGCCCCAGCATTTT

size: .
D: TRBD1
V: TRBV29-1
J: TRBJ2-5
CDR3: CSVEAGDRTWSETQYF
DNA: TGCAGCGTTGAGGCCGGGGACAGAACTTGGTCGGAGACCCAGTACTTC

size: .
D: .
V: TRBV4-3
J: TRBJ1-1
CDR3: CASRAGLNTEAFF
DNA: TGCGCCAGCAGGGCTGGACTCAACACTGAAGCTTTCTTT

size: .
D: .
V: TRBV5-6
J: TRBJ1-2
CDR3: CASSFLEGEGGYTF
DNA: TGTGCCAGCAGCTTTTTGGAGGGGGAGGGCGGCTACACCTTC

size: .
D: .
V: TRBV20-1
J: TRBJ2-1
CDR3: CSAAPRVEQFF
DNA: TGCAGTGCTGCGCCCCGGGTTGAGCAGTTCTTC

size: .
D: .
V: TRBV11-2
J: TRBJ1-5
CDR3: CASSFAGTLGNQPQHF
DNA: TGTGCCAGCAGCTTCGCCGGGACATTGGGCAATCAGCCCCAGCATTTT

size: once
D: .
V: TRBV5-1
J: TRBJ1-4
CDR3: CASSLAPLYNEKLFF
DNA: TGCGCCAGCAGCTTGGCTCCCCTATATAATGAAAAACTGTTTTTT

size: .
D: TRBD1
V: TRBV6-2/TRBV6-3
J: TRBJ1-6
CDR3: CASSYPGQNSPLHF
DNA: TGTGCCAGCAGTTATCCGGGACAGAATTCACCCCTCCACTTT

size: once
D: TRBD1
V: TRBV3-1/TRBV3-2
J: TRBJ2-5
CDR3: CASSPRQGSETQYF
DNA: TGTGCCAGCAGCCCCAGACAGGGATCAGAGACCCAGTACTTC

size: .
D: .
V: TRBV7-9
J: TRBJ1-6
CDR3: CASSRANTESPLHF
DNA: TGTGCCAGCAGCCGCGCGAACACTGAGTCACCCCTCCACTTT

size: .
D: .
V: TRBV27
J: TRBJ1-1
CDR3: CASSLSFAGFGEAFF
DNA: TGTGCCAGCAGTTTATCGTTCGCGGGGTTTGGTGAAGCTTTCTTT

size: .
D: .
V: TRBV2
J: TRBJ2-3
CDR3: CASRPSGADTQYF
DNA: TGTGCCAGCCGACCAAGTGGCGCAGATACGCAGTATTTT

size: .
D: .
V: TRBV7-9
J: TRBJ1-1
CDR3: CASSLRGAANTEAFF
DNA: TGTGCCAGCAGCTTGCGGGGGGCTGCGAACACTGAAGCTTTCTTT

size: .
D: .
V: TRBV5-1
J: TRBJ2-3
CDR3: CASSLGPGMSFGTDTQYF
DNA: TGCGCCAGCAGCTTGGGGCCGGGGATGAGTTTTGGCACAGATACGCAGTATTTT

size: .
D: .
V: TRBV19
J: TRBJ1-6
CDR3: CASSPVTPSYRFYNSPLHF
DNA: TGTGCCAGTAGCCCGGTCACCCCATCGTACAGGTTTTATAATTCACCCCTCCACTTT

size: .
D: TRBD1
V: TRBV5-8
J: TRBJ1-2
CDR3: CASRLWTGARQGDGYTF
DNA: TGTGCCAGCAGGCTCTGGACAGGGGCCCGTCAAGGGGATGGCTACACCTTC

size: .
D: .
V: TRBV4-3
J: TRBJ1-1
CDR3: CASSQEWPLLEAFF
DNA: TGCGCCAGCAGCCAGGAATGGCCCCTGCTGGAAGCTTTCTTT

size: .
D: .
V: TRBV28
J: TRBJ1-2
CDR3: CASSLSQGGYTF
DNA: TGTGCCAGCAGTTTATCCCAAGGAGGCTACACCTTC

size: once
D: .
V: TRBV13
J: TRBJ2-1
CDR3: CASEAYNEQFF
DNA: TGTGCCAGTGAGGCCTACAATGAGCAGTTCTTC

size: .
D: .
V: TRBV5-6
J: TRBJ1-3
CDR3: CASSLFVDRSGNTIYF
DNA: TGTGCCAGCAGCTTGTTCGTGGACCGCTCTGGAAACACCATATATTTT

size: .
D: .
V: TRBV7-9
J: TRBJ2-3
CDR3: CASGLLGRDTQYF
DNA: TGTGCCAGCGGACTCCTGGGGAGGGATACGCAGTATTTT

size: .
D: TRBD1
V: TRBV4-3
J: TRBJ2-6
CDR3: CASSQDYLGQSNSGANVLTF
DNA: TGCGCCAGCAGCCAAGATTATCTGGGACAGAGTAACTCTGGGGCCAACGTCCTGACTTTC

size: .
D: TRBD1
V: TRBV7-2
J: TRBJ1-6
CDR3: CASSFTLQGDNSPLHF
DNA: TGTGCCAGCAGCTTTACGCTACAGGGGGATAATTCACCCCTCCACTTT

size: .
D: TRBD2
V: TRBV4-3
J: TRBJ2-5
CDR3: CASSLHTGGSETQYF
DNA: TGCGCCAGCAGCCTTCATACGGGGGGATCGGAGACCCAGTACTTC

size: .
D: .
V: TRBV5-5
J: TRBJ1-2
CDR3: CASSSGVPYGYTF
DNA: TGTGCCAGCAGCTCAGGGGTTCCCTATGGCTACACCTTC

size: .
D: .
V: TRBV7-9
J: TRBJ1-6
CDR3: CASSLALHSPLHF
DNA: TGTGCCAGCAGCTTAGCCTTACATTCACCCCTCCACTTT

size: .
D: TRBD1
V: TRBV15
J: TRBJ2-7
CDR3: CATSRGPGQGNFYEQYF
DNA: TGTGCCACCAGCAGAGGGCCCGGACAGGGCAATTTCTACGAGCAGTACTTC

size: .
D: .
V: TRBV27
J: TRBJ1-6
CDR3: CASSFSGVPWDKAHSPLHF
DNA: TGTGCCAGCAGTTTTTCTGGGGTACCGTGGGACAAGGCCCATTCACCCCTCCACTTT

size: once
D: .
V: TRBV11-2
J: TRBJ1-6
CDR3: CASSLGRSYNSPLHF
DNA: TGTGCCAGCAGCTTAGGACGCTCCTATAATTCACCCCTCCACTTT

size: .
D: .
V: TRBV24-1
J: TRBJ1-5
CDR3: CATSGDTRNQPQHF
DNA: TGTGCCACCAGTGGAGACACCCGCAATCAGCCCCAGCATTTT

size: .
D: TRBD1
V: TRBV29-1
J: TRBJ2-7
CDR3: CSVEDRAKSYEQYF
DNA: TGCAGCGTAGAGGACAGGGCCAAGTCCTACGAGCAGTACTTC

size: .
D: TRBD1
V: TRBV4-3
J: TRBJ1-2
CDR3: CASSQALLQGGYGYTF
DNA: TGCGCCAGCAGCCAAGCCCTCCTACAGGGGGGCTATGGCTACACCTTC

size: .
D: .
V: TRBV9
J: TRBJ1-1
CDR3: CASSVGLDSRNTEAFF
DNA: TGTGCCAGCAGCGTAGGATTGGACAGTAGGAACACTGAAGCTTTCTTT

size: .
D: TRBD1
V: TRBV2
J: TRBJ2-7
CDR3: CASSDWGTGVDEQYF
DNA: TGTGCCAGCAGTGATTGGGGGACAGGGGTTGACGAGCAGTACTTC

size: .
D: TRBD2
V: TRBV13
J: TRBJ2-7
CDR3: CASSIPGGPSYEQYF
DNA: TGTGCCAGCAGCATACCGGGGGGACCTTCCTACGAGCAGTACTTC

size: .
D: .
V: TRBV24-1
J: TRBJ1-5
CDR3: CATSDFPEGVSNSNQPQHF
DNA: TGTGCCACCAGTGATTTCCCCGAGGGGGTATCCAATAGCAATCAGCCCCAGCATTTT

size: .
D: .
V: TRBV7-7
J: TRBJ1-1
CDR3: CASSQFGSGNTEAFF
DNA: TGTGCTAGCAGCCAGTTTGGATCTGGGAACACTGAAGCTTTCTTT

size: .
D: TRBD1
V: TRBV6-1
J: TRBJ1-5
CDR3: CASSENRGLGNQPQHF
DNA: TGTGCCAGCAGTGAAAACAGGGGGCTCGGCAATCAGCCCCAGCATTTT

size: once
D: .
V: TRBV19
J: TRBJ2-3
CDR3: CASSVIAGDTQYF
DNA: TGTGCCAGTAGTGTCATCGCCGGGGATACGCAGTATTTT

size: .
D: .
V: TRBV6-5
J: TRBJ2-1
CDR3: CASRLRGGNEQFF
DNA: TGTGCCAGCAGGCTCAGGGGCGGGAATGAGCAGTTCTTC

size: .
D: .
V: TRBV9
J: TRBJ2-1
CDR3: CASSAVGGEQFF
DNA: TGTGCCAGCAGCGCCGTAGGTGGTGAGCAGTTCTTC

size: .
D: .
V: TRBV6-5
J: TRBJ1-3
CDR3: CASSYSFQGNTIYF
DNA: TGTGCCAGCAGTTACTCGTTCCAGGGAAACACCATATATTTT

size: .
D: .
V: TRBV7-6
J: TRBJ2-6
CDR3: CASSLLAGSGANVLTF
DNA: TGTGCCAGCAGCTTACTCGCAGGGTCCGGGGCCAACGTCCTGACTTTC

size: .
D: .
V: TRBV9
J: TRBJ2-7
CDR3: CASSVEDGSSYEQYF
DNA: TGTGCCAGCAGCGTAGAAGACGGATCCTCCTACGAGCAGTACTTC

size: .
D: TRBD1
V: TRBV19
J: TRBJ2-7
CDR3: CASSPTGTGGYEQYF
DNA: TGTGCCAGTAGTCCCACCGGGACAGGGGGCTACGAGCAGTACTTC

size: few
D: .
V: TRBV15
J: TRBJ2-7
CDR3: CATSRDLIDRPNSYEQYF
DNA: TGTGCCACCAGCAGAGATCTGATCGATCGACCCAACTCCTACGAGCAGTACTTC

size: few
D: .
V: TRBV19
J: TRBJ2-7
CDR3: CASSIGGSGYEQYF
DNA: TGTGCCAGTAGTATCGGGGGTTCGGGTTACGAGCAGTACTTC

size: .
D: .
V: TRBV4-1
J: TRBJ2-2
CDR3: CASSQDLGGWGELFF
DNA: TGCGCCAGCAGCCAAGATCTCGGGGGTTGGGGGGAGCTGTTTTTT

size: .
D: .
V: TRBV4-3
J: TRBJ2-3
CDR3: CASSQVGLASDTQYF
DNA: TGCGCCAGCAGCCAAGTTGGCCTAGCTTCAGATACGCAGTATTTT

size: .
D: .
V: TRBV30
J: TRBJ1-4
CDR3: CAWSAYTGRDIEKLFF
DNA: TGTGCCTGGAGTGCCTACACAGGGAGGGATATCGAAAAACTGTTTTTT

size: once
D: .
V: TRBV3-1/TRBV3-2
J: TRBJ1-5
CDR3: CASSQGTGTYSNQPQHF
DNA: TGTGCCAGCAGCCAAGGGACCGGGACCTATAGCAATCAGCCCCAGCATTTT

size: .
D: .
V: TRBV9
J: TRBJ2-2
CDR3: CASSVSVPIHTGELFF
DNA: TGTGCCAGCAGCGTATCTGTCCCAATACACACCGGGGAGCTGTTTTTT

size: .
D: .
V: TRBV29-1
J: TRBJ2-3
CDR3: CSGGTDTQYF
DNA: TGCAGCGGCGGCACAGATACGCAGTATTTT

size: .
D: .
V: TRBV6-6
J: TRBJ1-2
CDR3: CASSGTQFWYGYTF
DNA: TGTGCCAGCAGTGGGACCCAGTTCTGGTATGGCTACACCTTC

size: few
D: TRBD1
V: TRBV7-2
J: TRBJ1-2
CDR3: CASSLRGTGGDYGYTF
DNA: TGTGCCAGCAGCTTACGTGGGACAGGGGGCGACTATGGCTACACCTTC